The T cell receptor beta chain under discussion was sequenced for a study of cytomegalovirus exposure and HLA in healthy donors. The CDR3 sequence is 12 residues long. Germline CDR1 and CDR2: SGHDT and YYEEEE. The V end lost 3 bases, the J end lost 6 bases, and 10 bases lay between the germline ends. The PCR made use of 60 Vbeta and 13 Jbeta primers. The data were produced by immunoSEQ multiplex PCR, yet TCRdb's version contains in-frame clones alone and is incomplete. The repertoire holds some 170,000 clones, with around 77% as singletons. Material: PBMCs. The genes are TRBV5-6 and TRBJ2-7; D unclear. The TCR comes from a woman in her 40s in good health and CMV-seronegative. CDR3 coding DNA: TGTGCCAGCAGCTCCGACACCAGCGAGCAGTACTTC. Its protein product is CASSSDTSEQYF.